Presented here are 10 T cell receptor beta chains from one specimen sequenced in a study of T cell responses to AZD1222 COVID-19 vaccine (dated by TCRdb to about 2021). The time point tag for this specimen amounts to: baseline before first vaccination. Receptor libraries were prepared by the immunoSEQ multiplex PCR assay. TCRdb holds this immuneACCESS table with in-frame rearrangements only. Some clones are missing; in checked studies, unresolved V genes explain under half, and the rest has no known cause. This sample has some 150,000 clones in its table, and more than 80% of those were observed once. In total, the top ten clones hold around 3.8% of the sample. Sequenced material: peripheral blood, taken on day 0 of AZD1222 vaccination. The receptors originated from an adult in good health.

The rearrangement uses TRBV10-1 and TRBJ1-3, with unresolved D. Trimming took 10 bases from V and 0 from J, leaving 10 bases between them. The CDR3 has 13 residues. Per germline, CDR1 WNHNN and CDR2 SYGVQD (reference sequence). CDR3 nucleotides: TGCGCCACCAGAGGCGGCTCTGGAAACACCATATATTTT. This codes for CATRGGSGNTIYF.

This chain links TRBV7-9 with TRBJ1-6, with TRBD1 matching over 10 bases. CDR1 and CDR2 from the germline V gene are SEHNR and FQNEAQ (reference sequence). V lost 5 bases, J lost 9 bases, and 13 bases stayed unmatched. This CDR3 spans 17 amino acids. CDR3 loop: CASSQSDRGRVFSPLHF. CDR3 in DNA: TGTGCCAGCAGCCAGTCCGACAGGGGGCGGGTGTTTTCACCCCTCCACTTT.

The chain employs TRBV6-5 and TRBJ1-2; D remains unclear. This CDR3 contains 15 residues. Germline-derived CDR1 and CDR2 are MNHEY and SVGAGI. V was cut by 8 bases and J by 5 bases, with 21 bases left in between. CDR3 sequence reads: CASSSLEVFGYGYTF. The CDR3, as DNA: TGTGCCAGCTCCTCCCTGGAGGTATTTGGTTATGGCTACACCTTC.

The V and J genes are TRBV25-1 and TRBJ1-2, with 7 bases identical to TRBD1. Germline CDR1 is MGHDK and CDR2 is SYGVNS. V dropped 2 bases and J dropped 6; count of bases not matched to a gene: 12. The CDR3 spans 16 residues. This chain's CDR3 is CASSESGWAGGHGYTF. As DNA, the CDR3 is TGTGCCAGCAGTGAAAGTGGCTGGGCAGGGGGACATGGCTACACCTTC.

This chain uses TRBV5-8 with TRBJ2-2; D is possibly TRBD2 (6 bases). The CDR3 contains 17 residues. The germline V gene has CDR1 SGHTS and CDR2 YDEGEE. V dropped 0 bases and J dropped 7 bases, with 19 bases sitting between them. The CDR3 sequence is CASSLGSTVRGYGELFF. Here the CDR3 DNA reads TGTGCCAGCAGCTTGGGTAGCACGGTCCGGGGGTACGGGGAGCTGTTTTTT.

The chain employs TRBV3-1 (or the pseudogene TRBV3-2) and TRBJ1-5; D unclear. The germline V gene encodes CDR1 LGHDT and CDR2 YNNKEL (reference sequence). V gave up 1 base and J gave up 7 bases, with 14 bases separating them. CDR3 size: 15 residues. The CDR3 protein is CASSQGPLAGQPQHF. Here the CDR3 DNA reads TGTGCCAGCAGCCAAGGCCCGTTGGCGGGACAGCCCCAGCATTTT.

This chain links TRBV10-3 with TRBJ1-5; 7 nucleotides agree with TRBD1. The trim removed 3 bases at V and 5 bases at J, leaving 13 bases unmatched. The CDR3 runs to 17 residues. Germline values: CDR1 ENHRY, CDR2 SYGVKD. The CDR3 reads CAISDPLDDRDHQPQHF. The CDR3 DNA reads TGTGCCATCAGTGACCCTTTGGATGACAGGGACCATCAGCCCCAGCATTTT.

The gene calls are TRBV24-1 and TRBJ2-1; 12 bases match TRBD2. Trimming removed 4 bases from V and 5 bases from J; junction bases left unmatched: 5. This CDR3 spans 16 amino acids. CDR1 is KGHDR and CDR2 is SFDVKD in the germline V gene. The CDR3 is CATSDGLAGTNNEQFF. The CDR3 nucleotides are TGTGCCACCAGTGACGGACTAGCGGGGACTAACAATGAGCAGTTCTTC.

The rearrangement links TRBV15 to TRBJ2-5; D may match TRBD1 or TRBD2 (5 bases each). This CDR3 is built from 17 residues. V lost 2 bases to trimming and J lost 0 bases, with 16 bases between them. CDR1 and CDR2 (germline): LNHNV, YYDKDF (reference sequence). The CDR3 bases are TGTGCCACCAGCAGATCTCCGGGACGGCGGTACCAAGAGACCCAGTACTTC. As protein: CATSRSPGRRYQETQYF. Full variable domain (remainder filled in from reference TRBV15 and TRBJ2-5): DAMVIQNPRYQVTQFGKPVTLSCSQTLNHNVMYWYQQKSSQAPKLLFHYYDKDFNNEADTPDNFQSRRPNTSFCFLDIRSPGLGDTAMYLCATSRSPGRRYQETQYFGPGTRLLVL.

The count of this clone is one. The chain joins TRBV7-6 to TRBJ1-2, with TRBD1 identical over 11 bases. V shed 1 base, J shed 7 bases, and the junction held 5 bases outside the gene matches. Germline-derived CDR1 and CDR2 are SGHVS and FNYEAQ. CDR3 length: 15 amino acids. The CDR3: CASSLDGQGASGYTF. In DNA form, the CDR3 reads TGTGCCAGCAGCTTAGACGGACAGGGGGCCAGTGGCTACACCTTC.